The clone carrying this T cell receptor (beta chain) has just a few counts. This specimen comes from a study of blood T cell repertoires in COVID-19. Study details: The United States, Italy and Spain supplied acute and convalescent COVID-19 samples. The analysed material was cDNA or gDNA that came from T cells, B-cell-depleted T cells, or PBMCs.

This CDR3 comprises 13 residues. CDR1 and CDR2 (germline): SEHNR, FQNEAQ (reference sequence). V lost 4 bases and J 5 bases, leaving 11 bases between the germline ends. Per the authors' pipeline: Amplification from reference gene primers served as the basis for estimated nucleated cell counts. Sequencing used immunoSEQ multiplex PCR; TCRdb keeps in-frame clones, though not all of them. V and J calls and clone size come straight from that table; D and trimming were deduced from the DNA. The data show about 110,000 clones, with around four fifths seen just once and roughly 0.89% held by the top ten. Sequencing was done on a sample of peripheral blood. This chain uses TRBV7-9 with TRBJ1-1, with D possibly being TRBD1 (6 bases). The receptor comes from a woman between 65 and 79 years old with acute or convalescent COVID-19. The CDR3 protein is CASSSSGTTEAFF. CDR3 sequence (DNA): TGTGCCAGCAGCTCATCCGGGACAACTGAAGCTTTCTTT.